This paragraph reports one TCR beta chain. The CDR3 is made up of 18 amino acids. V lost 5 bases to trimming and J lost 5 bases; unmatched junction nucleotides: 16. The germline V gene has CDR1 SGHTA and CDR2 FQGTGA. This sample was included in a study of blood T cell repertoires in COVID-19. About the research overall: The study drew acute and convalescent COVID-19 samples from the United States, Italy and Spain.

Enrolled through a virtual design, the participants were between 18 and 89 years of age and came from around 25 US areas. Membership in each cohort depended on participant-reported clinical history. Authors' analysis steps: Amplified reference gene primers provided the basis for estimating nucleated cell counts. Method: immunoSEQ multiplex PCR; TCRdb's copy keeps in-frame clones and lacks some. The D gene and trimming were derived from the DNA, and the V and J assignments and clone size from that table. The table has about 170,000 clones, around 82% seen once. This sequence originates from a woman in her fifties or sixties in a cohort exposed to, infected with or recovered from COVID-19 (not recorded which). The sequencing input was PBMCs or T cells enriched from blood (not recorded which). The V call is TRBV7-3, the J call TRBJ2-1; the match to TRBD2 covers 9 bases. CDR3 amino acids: CASSLQNIAGVRNNEQFF. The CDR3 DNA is TGTGCCAGCAGCCTCCAAAATATAGCGGGAGTGAGAAACAATGAGCAGTTCTTC. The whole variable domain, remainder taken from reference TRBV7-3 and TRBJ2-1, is GAGVSQTPSNKVTEKGKYVELRCDPISGHTALYWYRQSLGQGPEFLIYFQGTGAADDSGLPNDRFFAVRPEGSVSTLKIQRTERGDSAVYLCASSLQNIAGVRNNEQFFGPGTRLTVL.